This TCR beta chain was sequenced in a study of blood T cell repertoires in COVID-19. Study summary: COVID-19 samples from acute and convalescent phases originated in the United States, Italy and Spain. The analysed material was cDNA or gDNA that came from T cells, B-cell-depleted T cells, or PBMCs.

The CDR3 has 14 residues. In germline, CDR1 is SQVTM, CDR2 ANQGSEA. The V end lost 3 bases, the J end lost 2 bases, and 10 bases lay between the germline ends. Original methodology: Using reference gene primer amplification, nucleated cell counts were estimated. The method was immunoSEQ multiplex PCR; TCRdb's version includes in-frame clones alone and lacks a portion of them. V, J and clone size are those of that table, while D and trimming were read from the DNA. The sample records about 54,000 clones, around 90% being singletons. The receptor was derived from a man between 40 and 49 years old with COVID-19, enrolled during active disease. The gene calls are TRBV29-1 and TRBJ2-2, with a weak D call TRBD2 (5 bases). The sequenced material came from peripheral blood. The CDR3 sequence: CSVDPGVNTGELFF. The CDR3, as DNA: TGCAGCGTTGATCCCGGGGTCAACACCGGGGAGCTGTTTTTT.